This is a list of T cell receptor beta chains from one sample in a study of OX40 agonist ivuxolimab in advanced cancers. TCRdb's copy holds only in-frame clones and misses some; the assay was immunoSEQ multiplex PCR. The sample has 55,000 to 90,000 clones, roughly 80% seen once; the top ten hold around 0.96%. The sequenced sample was CD4+ or CD8+ T cells sorted from blood, obtained in a trial of the OX40 agonist ivuxolimab. Receptors originate from an adult with an advanced solid tumor such as melanoma, head and neck, liver or kidney cancer. Each CDR3 is given with its conserved first and last residue. Each record gives: CDR3 protein, CDR3 DNA, CDR3 length, V gene, J gene, D gene, clone size. The D gene is left open where the match is weak. Where a row states a size, it is once, few, many or the class of an expanded clone; other rows omit it.

CDR3 protein: CASSRLDRGSGHLGANVLTF; CDR3 DNA: TGTGCCAGCAGCCGCCTCGACAGGGGATCCGGCCATTTGGGGGCCAACGTCCTGACTTTC; CDR3 length: 20; V gene: TRBV21-1; J gene: TRBJ2-6; D gene: .; clone size: .
CDR3 protein: CATQTGGGYEQYF; CDR3 DNA: TGTGCCACCCAAACCGGGGGAGGGTACGAGCAGTACTTC; CDR3 length: 13; V gene: TRBV6-1; J gene: TRBJ2-7; D gene: TRBD2; clone size: .
CDR3 protein: CASSQGPGTGPGSYTF; CDR3 DNA: TGCGCCAGCAGCCAAGGACCCGGGACAGGCCCAGGCAGCTACACCTTC; CDR3 length: 16; V gene: TRBV4-3; J gene: TRBJ1-2; D gene: TRBD1; clone size: .
CDR3 protein: CSGGGLGEKLFF; CDR3 DNA: TGCAGCGGTGGGGGCTTGGGTGAAAAACTGTTTTTT; CDR3 length: 12; V gene: TRBV29-1; J gene: TRBJ1-4; D gene: .; clone size: .
CDR3 protein: CASSQPDHLELAFF; CDR3 DNA: TGCGCCAGCAGCCAACCCGACCATTTGGAATTGGCTTTCTTT; CDR3 length: 14; V gene: TRBV4-1; J gene: TRBJ1-1; D gene: .; clone size: .
CDR3 protein: CASSRGGGSTDTQYF; CDR3 DNA: TGTGCCAGCAGCCGAGGGGGGGGGAGCACAGATACGCAGTATTTT; CDR3 length: 15; V gene: TRBV27; J gene: TRBJ2-3; D gene: .; clone size: .
CDR3 protein: CASSLGVSQPQHF; CDR3 DNA: TGTGCCAGCAGCTTAGGGGTCAGTCAGCCCCAGCATTTT; CDR3 length: 13; V gene: TRBV7-8; J gene: TRBJ1-5; D gene: .; clone size: .
CDR3 protein: CASQLQGNADTQYF; CDR3 DNA: TGTGCCAGCCAACTCCAGGGGAACGCAGATACGCAGTATTTT; CDR3 length: 14; V gene: TRBV28; J gene: TRBJ2-3; D gene: .; clone size: .
CDR3 protein: CAGGQGLNQPQHF; CDR3 DNA: TGTGCCGGGGGACAGGGCCTCAATCAGCCCCAGCATTTT; CDR3 length: 13; V gene: TRBV6-5; J gene: TRBJ1-5; D gene: TRBD1; clone size: .
CDR3 protein: CASSTRLSGNTIYF; CDR3 DNA: TGTGCCAGCAGTACGAGGTTATCTGGAAACACCATATATTTT; CDR3 length: 14; V gene: TRBV6-1; J gene: TRBJ1-3; D gene: .; clone size: once
CDR3 protein: CSVPRGGLLGETQYF; CDR3 DNA: TGCAGCGTCCCCAGGGGAGGACTCCTCGGAGAGACCCAGTACTTC; CDR3 length: 15; V gene: TRBV29-1; J gene: TRBJ2-5; D gene: .; clone size: .
CDR3 protein: CASSGTSGGVARYEQYF; CDR3 DNA: TGCGCCAGCAGTGGCACTAGCGGGGGGGTTGCAAGGTACGAGCAGTACTTC; CDR3 length: 17; V gene: TRBV10-2; J gene: TRBJ2-7; D gene: TRBD2; clone size: .
CDR3 protein: CASSSPPGSWIIKNFYEQYF; CDR3 DNA: TGTGCCAGCAGCTCGCCTCCCGGGTCCTGGATAATAAAAAATTTCTACGAGCAGTACTTC; CDR3 length: 20; V gene: TRBV5-8; J gene: TRBJ2-7; D gene: .; clone size: once
CDR3 protein: CASSPPGGLGDEQYF; CDR3 DNA: TGTGCCAGCTCACCACCGGGGGGGCTTGGGGACGAGCAGTACTTC; CDR3 length: 15; V gene: TRBV18; J gene: TRBJ2-7; D gene: .; clone size: few
CDR3 protein: CASSAPRSNRGSYEQYF; CDR3 DNA: TGTGCCAGCAGTGCCCCCCGCTCGAACAGGGGCTCCTACGAGCAGTACTTC; CDR3 length: 17; V gene: TRBV6-1; J gene: TRBJ2-7; D gene: TRBD1; clone size: .
CDR3 protein: CSARLNTEAFF; CDR3 DNA: TGCAGTGCTAGGTTGAACACTGAAGCTTTCTTT; CDR3 length: 11; V gene: TRBV20-1; J gene: TRBJ1-1; D gene: .; clone size: .
CDR3 protein: CASSPRGPESNIQYF; CDR3 DNA: TGTGCCAGCTCACCTAGAGGACCAGAAAGTAACATTCAGTACTTC; CDR3 length: 15; V gene: TRBV18; J gene: TRBJ2-4; D gene: .; clone size: .
CDR3 protein: CASSLGGGETQYF; CDR3 DNA: TGCGCCAGCAGCTTGGGTGGGGGAGAGACCCAGTACTTC; CDR3 length: 13; V gene: TRBV5-1; J gene: TRBJ2-5; D gene: .; clone size: .
CDR3 protein: CASSGRVLGNTEAFF; CDR3 DNA: TGTGCCAGCAGCGGGCGGGTTTTAGGAAACACTGAAGCTTTCTTT; CDR3 length: 15; V gene: TRBV9; J gene: TRBJ1-1; D gene: .; clone size: .
CDR3 protein: CAWSEAGHTEAFF; CDR3 DNA: TGTGCCTGGAGTGAGGCCGGCCACACTGAAGCTTTCTTT; CDR3 length: 13; V gene: TRBV30; J gene: TRBJ1-1; D gene: .; clone size: few
CDR3 protein: CASSLRVTNNQPQHF; CDR3 DNA: TGTGCCAGCAGTTTAAGAGTGACGAACAATCAGCCCCAGCATTTT; CDR3 length: 15; V gene: TRBV27; J gene: TRBJ1-5; D gene: .; clone size: .
CDR3 protein: CASKKGDNEQFF; CDR3 DNA: TGCGCCAGCAAGAAAGGAGACAATGAGCAGTTCTTC; CDR3 length: 12; V gene: TRBV5-1; J gene: TRBJ2-1; D gene: .; clone size: .
CDR3 protein: CASSPLGGRGTGELFF; CDR3 DNA: TGTGCCAGCAGCCCACTCGGGGGGCGGGGCACCGGGGAGCTGTTTTTT; CDR3 length: 16; V gene: TRBV5-4; J gene: TRBJ2-2; D gene: .; clone size: .
CDR3 protein: CASSLVRVRDTGELFF; CDR3 DNA: TGCGCCAGCAGCTTGGTGCGCGTTAGGGACACCGGGGAGCTGTTTTTT; CDR3 length: 16; V gene: TRBV5-1; J gene: TRBJ2-2; D gene: .; clone size: once
CDR3 protein: CASTDGGASAKNIQYF; CDR3 DNA: TGTGCCAGCACCGACGGAGGCGCCTCAGCCAAAAACATTCAGTACTTC; CDR3 length: 16; V gene: TRBV6-6; J gene: TRBJ2-4; D gene: .; clone size: .
CDR3 protein: CASSLARSKHGTPNYEQYF; CDR3 DNA: TGTGCCAGCAGTTTGGCCCGAAGTAAACACGGGACACCGAATTACGAGCAGTACTTC; CDR3 length: 19; V gene: TRBV27; J gene: TRBJ2-7; D gene: .; clone size: .
CDR3 protein: CASNRDRDEKLFF; CDR3 DNA: TGTGCCAGCAATCGGGACAGGGATGAAAAACTGTTTTTT; CDR3 length: 13; V gene: TRBV6-5; J gene: TRBJ1-4; D gene: TRBD1; clone size: .
CDR3 protein: CASLGTGGSLIRVLHF; CDR3 DNA: TGTGCCAGCTTGGGGACAGGGGGTTCCCTAATTAGGGTCCTCCACTTT; CDR3 length: 16; V gene: TRBV28; J gene: TRBJ1-6; D gene: TRBD1; clone size: .
CDR3 protein: CASSVGPDGYTF; CDR3 DNA: TGTGCCAGCAGTGTTGGGCCGGATGGCTACACCTTC; CDR3 length: 12; V gene: TRBV28; J gene: TRBJ1-2; D gene: .; clone size: .
CDR3 protein: CASLAGGPGETQYF; CDR3 DNA: TGTGCCAGTCTAGCGGGGGGGCCCGGGGAGACCCAGTACTTC; CDR3 length: 14; V gene: TRBV6-1; J gene: TRBJ2-5; D gene: TRBD2; clone size: once
CDR3 protein: CASSFGSNQPQHF; CDR3 DNA: TGTGCCAGCAGCTTCGGTAGCAATCAGCCCCAGCATTTT; CDR3 length: 13; V gene: TRBV11-2; J gene: TRBJ1-5; D gene: .; clone size: .
CDR3 protein: CASSRGYGYTF; CDR3 DNA: TGCGCCAGTTCCAGGGGCTATGGCTACACCTTC; CDR3 length: 11; V gene: TRBV4-1; J gene: TRBJ1-2; D gene: .; clone size: .
CDR3 protein: CASSRTAYNSPLHF; CDR3 DNA: TGTGCCAGTAGCAGGACAGCCTATAATTCACCCCTCCACTTT; CDR3 length: 14; V gene: TRBV19; J gene: TRBJ1-6; D gene: .; clone size: few
CDR3 protein: CASLRSASGEAFF; CDR3 DNA: TGCGCCAGCCTCCGGTCTGCCTCTGGCGAAGCTTTCTTT; CDR3 length: 13; V gene: TRBV5-1; J gene: TRBJ1-1; D gene: .; clone size: .
CDR3 protein: CASRTTGGDLAKNIQYF; CDR3 DNA: TGTGCCAGCAGGACCACGGGGGGCGATTTGGCCAAAAACATTCAGTACTTC; CDR3 length: 17; V gene: TRBV2; J gene: TRBJ2-4; D gene: .; clone size: .
CDR3 protein: CASRDREYTEAFF; CDR3 DNA: TGCGCCAGCAGAGACAGGGAATACACTGAAGCTTTCTTT; CDR3 length: 13; V gene: TRBV10-2; J gene: TRBJ1-1; D gene: TRBD1; clone size: few
CDR3 protein: CASSPWDSVTDTQYF; CDR3 DNA: TGTGCCAGCAGCCCCTGGGACTCGGTCACAGATACGCAGTATTTT; CDR3 length: 15; V gene: TRBV7-2; J gene: TRBJ2-3; D gene: .; clone size: few
CDR3 protein: CASSLGTTVEEKLFF; CDR3 DNA: TGTGCCAGCAGCTTAGGGACGACGGTTGAGGAAAAACTGTTTTTT; CDR3 length: 15; V gene: TRBV7-9; J gene: TRBJ1-4; D gene: .; clone size: .
CDR3 protein: CASSIRFGWDTEAFF; CDR3 DNA: TGTGCCAGTAGTATACGGTTTGGGTGGGACACTGAAGCTTTCTTT; CDR3 length: 15; V gene: TRBV19; J gene: TRBJ1-1; D gene: .; clone size: .
CDR3 protein: CASSEIRDTSQETQYF; CDR3 DNA: TGTGCCAGCAGTGAGATCCGGGACACCTCCCAAGAGACCCAGTACTTC; CDR3 length: 16; V gene: TRBV25-1; J gene: TRBJ2-5; D gene: .; clone size: .
CDR3 protein: CASSPRDNQQEKLFF; CDR3 DNA: TGTGCCAGCTCACCCCGGGACAACCAACAAGAAAAACTGTTTTTT; CDR3 length: 15; V gene: TRBV18; J gene: TRBJ1-4; D gene: .; clone size: .
CDR3 protein: CASSHTGTTGYTF; CDR3 DNA: TGTGCCAGCAGCCATACCGGGACAACGGGCTACACCTTC; CDR3 length: 13; V gene: TRBV5-4; J gene: TRBJ1-2; D gene: .; clone size: medium-sized
CDR3 protein: CASSGTGLGNIQYF; CDR3 DNA: TGTGCCAGCAGTGGAACAGGATTGGGGAACATTCAGTACTTC; CDR3 length: 14; V gene: TRBV2; J gene: TRBJ2-4; D gene: .; clone size: .
CDR3 protein: CASSLARLGGRTDTQYF; CDR3 DNA: TGCGCCAGCAGCTTGGCAAGGCTAGGGGGAAGGACAGATACGCAGTATTTT; CDR3 length: 17; V gene: TRBV5-1; J gene: TRBJ2-3; D gene: .; clone size: .
CDR3 protein: CASSLVEGDSPLHF; CDR3 DNA: TGTGCCAGCAGCTTGGTGGAGGGGGATTCACCCCTCCACTTT; CDR3 length: 14; V gene: TRBV5-6; J gene: TRBJ1-6; D gene: .; clone size: once
CDR3 protein: CASTLQGATDTQYF; CDR3 DNA: TGTGCCAGCACGCTACAGGGGGCTACAGATACGCAGTATTTT; CDR3 length: 14; V gene: TRBV6-1; J gene: TRBJ2-3; D gene: TRBD1; clone size: once
CDR3 protein: CASSSSGYEQYF; CDR3 DNA: TGTGCCAGCAGCTCCTCGGGATACGAGCAGTACTTC; CDR3 length: 12; V gene: TRBV27; J gene: TRBJ2-7; D gene: .; clone size: .
CDR3 protein: CASSLSAGRNTEAFF; CDR3 DNA: TGTGCCAGCAGTTTATCGGCAGGGAGAAACACTGAAGCTTTCTTT; CDR3 length: 15; V gene: TRBV28; J gene: TRBJ1-1; D gene: .; clone size: .
CDR3 protein: CASSSAGLGNIQYF; CDR3 DNA: TGTGCCAGCAGTTCGGCTGGACTGGGAAACATTCAGTACTTC; CDR3 length: 14; V gene: TRBV27; J gene: TRBJ2-4; D gene: .; clone size: few
CDR3 protein: CAWSRRGVKTDTQYF; CDR3 DNA: TGTGCCTGGAGTAGGAGGGGGGTGAAGACAGATACGCAGTATTTT; CDR3 length: 15; V gene: TRBV30; J gene: TRBJ2-3; D gene: .; clone size: few
CDR3 protein: CASSQAQAAGELFF; CDR3 DNA: TGTGCCAGCAGCCAGGCACAGGCCGCCGGGGAGCTGTTTTTT; CDR3 length: 14; V gene: TRBV14; J gene: TRBJ2-2; D gene: .; clone size: .
CDR3 protein: CASSLRTSTDTQYF; CDR3 DNA: TGTGCCAGCAGCCTGAGGACCAGCACAGATACGCAGTATTTT; CDR3 length: 14; V gene: TRBV6-5; J gene: TRBJ2-3; D gene: .; clone size: .
CDR3 protein: CASSDREAGELFF; CDR3 DNA: TGTGCCAGCAGTGACAGGGAGGCCGGGGAGCTGTTTTTT; CDR3 length: 13; V gene: TRBV6-6; J gene: TRBJ2-2; D gene: .; clone size: .
CDR3 protein: CASKGDSDYEQYF; CDR3 DNA: TGCGCCAGCAAAGGGGACAGCGACTACGAGCAGTACTTC; CDR3 length: 13; V gene: TRBV10-1; J gene: TRBJ2-7; D gene: TRBD1; clone size: .
CDR3 protein: CASSPGQGATGELFF; CDR3 DNA: TGCGCCAGCAGCCCTGGACAGGGGGCAACCGGGGAGCTGTTTTTT; CDR3 length: 15; V gene: TRBV5-1; J gene: TRBJ2-2; D gene: TRBD1; clone size: .
CDR3 protein: CASSLGGSSYEQYF; CDR3 DNA: TGCGCCAGCAGCTTGGGCGGAAGCTCCTACGAGCAGTACTTC; CDR3 length: 14; V gene: TRBV5-1; J gene: TRBJ2-7; D gene: .; clone size: .
CDR3 protein: CASSEQGGDYGYTF; CDR3 DNA: TGTGCCAGTAGCGAACAGGGTGGGGACTATGGCTACACCTTC; CDR3 length: 14; V gene: TRBV19; J gene: TRBJ1-2; D gene: .; clone size: .
CDR3 protein: CASSSGRQGRGGTEAFF; CDR3 DNA: TGTGCCAGCAGTTCGGGACGACAGGGGAGGGGGGGCACTGAAGCTTTCTTT; CDR3 length: 17; V gene: TRBV27; J gene: TRBJ1-1; D gene: TRBD1; clone size: .